The 23 T cell receptor beta chains reported below all come from one sample, sequenced in a study of early T cells in non-severe SARS-CoV-2 infection. TCRdb itself ran the 5' RACE reads through MiXCR, one entry per CDR3 protein. This table has more than 50,000 distinct CDR3 sequences, about 9.1% appearing once. Sequencing was done on a sample of whole blood. These receptors originate from an adult who was a healthcare worker with PCR-confirmed SARS-CoV-2 infection or an uninfected control (not recorded which).

There are many counts of this clonotype. The V gene is TRBV29-1, the J gene TRBJ2-1; the D gene is possibly TRBD1 (5 bases). This CDR3 comprises 12 residues. V was cut by 6 bases and J by 4 bases, with 10 bases left in between. Germline CDR1 SQVTM, CDR2 ANQGSEA. CDR3 sequence (DNA): TGCAGCGTCTCCGGACAATACAATGAGCAGTTCTTC. The encoded protein is CSVSGQYNEQFF.

This clonotype has at least ten counts. V is TRBV5-1 and J is TRBJ2-7, with D possibly being TRBD1 (6 bases). The CDR3 has 14 amino acids. Germline-derived CDR1 and CDR2 are SGHRS and YFSETQ. With 3 bases removed from V and 3 bases from J, the gap between germline ends came to 13 bases. DNA of the CDR3: TGCGCCAGCAGCTGGAGCGGACAGCTCTACGAGCAGTACTTC. Amino acids: CASSWSGQLYEQYF.

This clonotype came up many times. The chain combines TRBV10-3 with TRBJ2-2; 9 bases match TRBD2. The V gene's germline CDR1 is ENHRY and CDR2 SYGVKD. The trim removed 11 bases at V and 2 bases at J, leaving 9 bases unmatched. The CDR3 runs to 15 residues. The chain's CDR3 is CAVQPGLANTGELFF. The CDR3 DNA reads as TGTGCCGTGCAACCGGGACTAGCTAACACCGGGGAGCTGTTTTTT.

This clonotype has ten or more counts. V usage is TRBV29-1 and J usage is TRBJ1-2; weak D call: TRBD1 (5 bases). V lost 4 bases, J lost 4 bases, and 7 bases lay in between. The germline CDR1 and CDR2 sequences are SQVTM and ANQGSEA. CDR3 length: 11 residues. This CDR3 reads CSVVDSYGYTF. The CDR3 DNA reads TGCAGCGTTGTAGACAGCTATGGCTACACCTTC.

This clonotype came up a few times. The rearrangement links TRBV20-1 to TRBJ1-5; TRBD1 aligns across 9 bases. CDR3 size: 15 residues. After removal of 6 bases from V and 6 bases from J, the junction contained 12 bases not matched to a gene. Germline V gene data show CDR1 as DFQATT and CDR2 as SNEGSKA (reference sequence). As DNA, the CDR3 is TGCAGTGCCAGGGGGACAGGGCGGGTTGGTCAGCCCCAGCATTTT. Amino acids: CSARGTGRVGQPQHF.

In its sample, this clonotype is medium-sized (0.01 to 0.1%). This chain connects TRBV25-1 to TRBJ2-5, with 12 bases that match TRBD2. The germline V gene encodes CDR1 MGHDK and CDR2 SYGVNS. Losses at the gene ends were 3 bases for V and 2 bases for J; bases not matched to a gene: 7. This CDR3 region has 17 residues. CDR3 coding DNA: TGTGCCAGCAGTGATCTTGGACTAGCGGGAATACAAGAGACCCAGTACTTC. Its translation is CASSDLGLAGIQETQYF. The full variable domain, with the rest looked up from reference TRBV25-1 and TRBJ2-5, is EADIYQTPRYLVIGTGKKITLECSQTMGHDKMYWYQQDPGMELHLIHYSYGVNSTEKGDLSSESTVSRIRTEHFPLTLESARPSHTSQYLCASSDLGLAGIQETQYFGPGTRLLVL.

This clonotype has at least ten counts. The gene calls are TRBV3-1 and TRBJ2-1; D gene unclear. This CDR3 is 16 amino acids long. The germline CDR1 and CDR2 sequences are LGHDT and YNNKEL (reference sequence). V was clipped by 1 base and J by 0 bases, with 10 bases between them. CDR3: CASSQGGWSSYNEQFF. CDR3 coding DNA: TGTGCCAGCAGCCAAGGTGGGTGGAGCTCCTACAATGAGCAGTTCTTC.

This clonotype appeared many times. V gene TRBV20-1 combines with J gene TRBJ1-5; D possibly corresponds to TRBD1 (6 bases). CDR1 DFQATT and CDR2 SNEGSKA come from the germline V gene (reference sequence). V gave up 0 bases and J gave up 9 bases, with 15 bases separating them. This CDR3 spans 14 amino acids. CDR3 coding DNA: TGCAGTGCTAGAGAAGGGGCAGGGGTTCGGCCCCAGCATTTT. Translated: CSAREGAGVRPQHF.

The table lists this clonotype with many counts. The V gene is TRBV5-8, the J gene TRBJ1-2; a weak D match, TRBD1 (6 bases). Trimming left V 4 bases short and J 0 bases short, with 13 bases between. The CDR3 runs 15 residues. The germline gives CDR1 SGHTS, CDR2 YDEGEE. As DNA, the CDR3 is TGTGCCAGCAGCCGTAGGGACATTCCTAACTATGGCTACACCTTC. Amino acids: CASSRRDIPNYGYTF.

The chain couples TRBV7-9 to TRBJ1-1; D call uncertain. The CDR3 extends over 12 amino acids. V was clipped by 2 bases and J by 8 bases, with 9 bases between them. CDR1 SEHNR and CDR2 FQNEAQ come from the germline V gene (reference sequence). CDR3 region: CASSLTTREAFF. The CDR3 DNA follows: TGTGCCAGCAGCTTAACAACACGCGAAGCTTTCTTT. Full variable domain (outside the CDR3, taken from reference TRBV7-9 and TRBJ1-1): DTGVSQNPRHKITKRGQNVTFRCDPISEHNRLYWYRQTLGQGPEFLTYFQNEAQLEKSRLLSDRFSAERPKGSFSTLEIQRTEQGDSAMYLCASSLTTREAFFGQGTRLTVV.

The chain links TRBV27 to TRBJ2-1; 8 nucleotides line up with TRBD2. The CDR3 runs to 15 residues. CDR1 is MNHEY, CDR2 SMNVEV, per germline (reference sequence). V lost 8 bases and J lost 1; bases outside the gene matches: 7. The DNA of the CDR3 is TGTGCCAGCCGCAGCGGGAGTATTTCCTACAATGAGCAGTTCTTC. Translated: CASRSGSISYNEQFF.

This clonotype showed up just a few times. This chain joins TRBV15 and TRBJ2-1, with TRBD2 matching over 8 bases. Germline V gene data show CDR1 as LNHNV and CDR2 as YYDKDF (reference sequence). V gave up 0 bases and J gave up 6 bases; unmatched junction bases: 4. The CDR3 is 15 amino acids. The CDR3 nucleotides are TGTGCCACCAGCAGAGATCGACTAGCGTCCAATGAGCAGTTCTTC. This encodes CATSRDRLASNEQFF. Complete variable domain (other parts from reference TRBV15 and TRBJ2-1): DAMVIQNPRYQVTQFGKPVTLSCSQTLNHNVMYWYQQKSSQAPKLLFHYYDKDFNNEADTPDNFQSRRPNTSFCFLDIRSPGLGDTAMYLCATSRDRLASNEQFFGPGTRLTVL.

The CDR3 here is CASSVAGGNEQFF. The DNA for the CDR3 is TGTGCCAGCAGCGTAGCAGGGGGAAATGAGCAGTTCTTC. The chain joins TRBV9 to TRBJ2-1, with 7 bases aligning to TRBD1. With 0 bases clipped from V and 7 bases from J, the junction kept 1 base outside the gene matches. The CDR3 is 13 residues long. CDR1 SGDLS and CDR2 YYNGEE come from the germline V gene.

This clonotype has just a few counts. The chain couples TRBV20-1 to TRBJ2-3, with 14 positions matching TRBD2. The CDR3 is made up of 16 amino acids. Germline CDR1 and CDR2: DFQATT and SNEGSKA (reference sequence). V dropped 6 bases and J dropped 2; count of bases not matched to a gene: 7. This CDR3 is CSAGPGLAGATDTQYF. Here the CDR3 DNA reads TGCAGTGCGGGTCCGGGACTAGCGGGGGCCACAGATACGCAGTATTTT.

The sample holds many counts of this clonotype. The genes are TRBV19 and TRBJ2-7, with TRBD2 as a possible D gene (6 bases). The germline gives CDR1 LNHDA, CDR2 SQIVND (reference sequence). Trimming took off 6 bases at V and 6 bases at J, with 21 bases between the two ends. The length of the CDR3 is 15 residues. The CDR3 protein is CASRDVRGNLAEQYF. The CDR3 coding sequence is TGTGCCAGTAGGGACGTCCGGGGGAACCTAGCCGAGCAGTACTTC.

This clonotype was counted ten times or more. V gene TRBV20-1 combines with J gene TRBJ2-1; TRBD2 might be the D (6 bases). The CDR3 loop spans 14 amino acids. The germline V and J ends were trimmed by 5 bases and 9 bases, with 20 bases remaining between them. Germline-derived CDR1 and CDR2 are DFQATT and SNEGSKA (reference sequence). Here the CDR3 reads CSARVGSGHGEQFF. The CDR3 DNA sequence: TGCAGTGCTCGTGTGGGTAGCGGCCACGGTGAGCAGTTCTTC.

Ten or more counts support this clonotype. The chain recombines TRBV4-3 with TRBJ1-2; D is perhaps TRBD1 (6 bases). Germline V gives CDR1 LGHNA, CDR2 YSLEER. This CDR3 comprises 16 residues. The V end lost 3 bases, the J end lost 2 bases, and 16 bases lay between the germline ends. The CDR3 is CASSHYADSLNYGYTF. The CDR3 DNA reads as TGCGCCAGCAGCCACTATGCGGACAGCCTCAACTATGGCTACACCTTC.

This clonotype was recorded many times. V usage is TRBV7-9 and J usage is TRBJ2-1; 7 bases are a match to TRBD1. This CDR3 contains 17 residues. Trimming took 4 bases from V and 4 from J; bases not matched to a gene: 13. CDR1 is SEHNR and CDR2 is FQNEAQ in the germline V gene (reference sequence). CDR3 in DNA: TGTGCCAGCAGCTCCCGTACAGGGGCCCCCAATTACAATGAGCAGTTCTTC. Translation gives CASSSRTGAPNYNEQFF.

This clonotype is classed as medium-sized. The V and J genes are TRBV7-3 and TRBJ2-5; D is perhaps TRBD1 (6 bases). In germline, CDR1 is SGHTA, CDR2 FQGTGA. CDR3 length: 15 amino acids. Between the trimmed V and J ends, which lost 2 bases and 7 bases, there was a span of 17 bases. The chain's CDR3 is CASSLGPGDLVTQYF. In DNA form, the CDR3 reads TGTGCCAGCAGCTTAGGGCCAGGGGATTTGGTGACCCAGTACTTC. The whole variable domain, remainder taken from reference TRBV7-3 and TRBJ2-5, is GAGVSQTPSNKVTEKGKYVELRCDPISGHTALYWYRQSLGQGPEFLIYFQGTGAADDSGLPNDRFFAVRPEGSVSTLKIQRTERGDSAVYLCASSLGPGDLVTQYFGPGTRLLVL.

This clonotype was counted at least ten times. The chain recombines TRBV4-2 with TRBJ2-7; D might be TRBD2 (6 bases). V gave up 3 bases and J gave up 6 bases, with 12 bases separating them. The CDR3 has 13 residues. Germline lookup yields CDR1 LGHNA and CDR2 YNFKEQ. CDR3 nucleotide sequence: TGTGCCAGCAGCCAGTCCCGGGACTCCGAGCAGTACTTC. Translated: CASSQSRDSEQYF.

This clonotype appeared many times. The chain has TRBV18 and TRBJ1-2; D is uncertain. This CDR3 spans 11 amino acids. The germline gives CDR1 KGHSH, CDR2 LQKENI. Trimming shortened V by 1 base and J by 7 bases, and 4 bases separated the two germline ends. CDR3 sequence reads: CASSPQVGYTF. CDR3 bases: TGTGCCAGCTCACCACAGGTTGGCTACACCTTC.

The chain has TRBV7-2 and TRBJ1-2, with D possibly being TRBD1 (5 bases). CDR1 SGHTA and CDR2 FQGNSA come from the germline V gene. The CDR3 has 12 amino acids. The V end lost 3 bases, the J end lost 7 bases, and 9 bases lay between the germline ends. The chain's CDR3 is CASSLLQAGYTF. The CDR3 DNA reads as TGTGCCAGCAGCTTGCTACAGGCTGGCTACACCTTC. Filled out from reference TRBV7-2 and TRBJ1-2, the complete variable domain reads GAGVSQSPSNKVTEKGKDVELRCDPISGHTALYWYRQSLGQGLEFLIYFQGNSAPDKSGLPSDRFSAERTGGSVSTLTIQRTQQEDSAVYLCASSLLQAGYTFGSGTRLTVV.

In its sample, this clonotype was seen many times. CDR3 residues: CASSRGDYGYTF. As DNA, the CDR3 is TGTGCCAGCAGCAGGGGGGACTATGGCTACACCTTC. This sequence joins TRBV28 and TRBJ1-2; 7 positions match TRBD1. Trimming removed 6 bases from V and 3 bases from J; junction bases left unmatched: 1. CDR3 length: 12 amino acids. CDR1 is MDHEN, CDR2 SYDVKM, per germline.